What follows describes a single T cell receptor beta chain. This specimen includes other DNA sequences encoding the same CDR3. Original processing methods: Amplification of reference gene primers was used by the study to estimate nucleated cell counts. Some clones are missing from TCRdb's copy, which holds only in-frame ones; the method was immunoSEQ multiplex PCR. V and J calls plus clone size are reproduced from that table; the DNA served to infer D and trimming. This table has about 300,000 clones, 70% to 90% appearing once. Followed over time, Seattle patients had been enrolled while infection was active. The sample is drawn from a study of blood T cell repertoires in COVID-19. As for the study in general: COVID-19 samples collected from the United States, Italy and Spain covered acute and convalescent phases. PBMCs, B-cell-depleted T cells, or T cells provided the cDNA or gDNA that made up the material.

Per the germline V gene, CDR1 is SNHLY and CDR2 is FYNNEI. The CDR3 length is 15 residues. Unmatched junction bases numbered 0, after V lost 4 bases and J lost 4 bases. This chain joins TRBV2 and TRBJ2-2, with 13 bases aligning to TRBD2. The receptor comes from a woman aged 45-59 years with COVID-19, enrolled during active disease. Sequencing was done on a sample of peripheral blood. The CDR3 nucleotides read TGTGCCAGCAGTGGGACTAGCGGGAGCACCGGGGAGCTGTTTTTT. Its translation is CASSGTSGSTGELFF. The whole variable domain, filled in from reference TRBV2 and TRBJ2-2, reads EPEVTQTPSHQVTQMGQEVILRCVPISNHLYFYWYRQILGQKVEFLVSFYNNEISEKSEIFDDQFSVERPDGSNFTLKIRSTKLEDSAMYFCASSGTSGSTGELFFGEGSRLTVL.